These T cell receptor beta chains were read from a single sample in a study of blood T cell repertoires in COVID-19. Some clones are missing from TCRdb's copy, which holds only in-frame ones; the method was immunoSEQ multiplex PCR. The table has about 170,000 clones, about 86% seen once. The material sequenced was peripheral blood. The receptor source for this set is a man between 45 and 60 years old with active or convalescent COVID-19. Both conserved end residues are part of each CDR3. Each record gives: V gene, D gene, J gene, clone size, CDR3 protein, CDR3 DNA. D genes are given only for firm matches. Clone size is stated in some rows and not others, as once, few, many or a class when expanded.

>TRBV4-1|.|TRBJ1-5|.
CASSQELGPQHF
TGCGCCAGCAGCCAAGAACTAGGGCCCCAGCATTTT
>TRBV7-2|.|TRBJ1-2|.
CASSTRGMGGYTF
TGTGCCAGCAGCACCAGGGGTATGGGTGGCTACACCTTC
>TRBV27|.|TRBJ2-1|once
CASSLRGGDQYNEQFF
TGTGCCAGCAGTTTACGGGGTGGGGATCAGTACAATGAGCAGTTCTTC
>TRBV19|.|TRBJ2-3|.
CASSVSGGLKTQYF
TGTGCCAGTAGTGTCTCGGGGGGCCTGAAAACGCAGTATTTT
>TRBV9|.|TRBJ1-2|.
CASSVDTARNYGYTF
TGTGCCAGCAGCGTAGATACAGCAAGAAACTATGGCTACACCTTC
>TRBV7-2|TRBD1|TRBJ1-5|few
CASSLMGRGSNQPQHF
TGTGCCAGCAGCCTTATGGGCAGGGGGAGCAATCAGCCCCAGCATTTT
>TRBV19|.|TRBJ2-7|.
CASSIGVTDSYEQYF
TGTGCCAGTAGTATAGGGGTGACAGACAGCTACGAGCAGTACTTC
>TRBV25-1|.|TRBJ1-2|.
CASSGDTSRGYTF
TGTGCCAGCAGTGGGGACACCAGCCGCGGCTACACCTTC
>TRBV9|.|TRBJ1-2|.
CASSPSRQVEFSF
TGTGCCAGCAGCCCGAGCCGACAGGTAGAATTCTCATTC
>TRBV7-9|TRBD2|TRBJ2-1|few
CASSLRGGTFNEQFF
TGTGCCAGCAGCTTACGGGGGGGTACCTTTAATGAGCAGTTCTTC
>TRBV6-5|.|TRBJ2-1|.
CASSYVGTHDNEQFF
TGTGCCAGCAGTTACGTGGGCACCCATGACAATGAGCAGTTCTTC
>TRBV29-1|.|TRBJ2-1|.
CSVGPGTYNEQFF
TGCAGCGTTGGGCCTGGCACCTACAATGAGCAGTTCTTC
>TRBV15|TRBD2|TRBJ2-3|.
CATSRTTSGATDTQYF
TGTGCCACCAGCAGAACAACTAGCGGTGCCACAGATACGCAGTATTTT
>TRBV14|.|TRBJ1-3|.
CASSPFDSGNTIYF
TGTGCCAGCAGCCCATTTGACAGTGGAAACACCATATATTTT
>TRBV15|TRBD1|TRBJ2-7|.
CATSRDRGTGILEQYF
TGTGCCACCAGCAGAGATCGAGGGACAGGGATCCTGGAGCAGTACTTC
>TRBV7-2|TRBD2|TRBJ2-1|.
CASSLGGGGAIRNQFF
TGTGCCAGCAGCTTAGGAGGCGGGGGGGCGATTCGAAATCAGTTCTTC
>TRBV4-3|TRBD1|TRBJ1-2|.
CASSQDLLTGGNGYTF
TGCGCCAGCAGCCAAGATCTCTTGACAGGGGGGAATGGCTACACCTTC
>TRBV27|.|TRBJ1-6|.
CASRAGVNSPLHF
TGTGCCAGCAGGGCAGGGGTAAATTCACCCCTCCACTTT
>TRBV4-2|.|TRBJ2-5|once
CASSPFTGETQYF
TGTGCCAGCAGCCCGTTTACGGGTGAGACCCAGTACTTC
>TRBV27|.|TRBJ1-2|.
CASSPDETDYYGYTF
TGTGCCAGCAGTCCCGACGAAACCGACTACTATGGCTACACCTTC
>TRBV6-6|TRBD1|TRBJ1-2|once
CASTLTGVGYTF
TGTGCCAGCACCTTGACAGGGGTTGGCTACACCTTC
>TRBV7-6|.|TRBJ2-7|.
CASSPRREAYEQYF
TGTGCCAGCAGCCCCCGGAGGGAAGCCTACGAGCAGTACTTC
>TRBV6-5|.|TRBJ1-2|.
CATRTEIYGYTF
TGTGCCACCCGGACAGAGATCTATGGCTACACCTTC
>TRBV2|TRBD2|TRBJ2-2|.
CASSETSGRPPGELFF
TGTGCCAGCAGTGAAACTAGCGGGAGGCCACCCGGGGAGCTGTTTTTT
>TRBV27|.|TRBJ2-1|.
CASSLGPNPYNEQFF
TGTGCCAGCAGTTTAGGGCCCAACCCCTACAATGAGCAGTTCTTC
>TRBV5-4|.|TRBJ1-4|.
CASSLRRGVNEKLFF
TGTGCCAGCAGCTTGCGCCGGGGGGTTAATGAAAAACTGTTTTTT
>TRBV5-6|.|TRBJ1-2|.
CASSLPERGGGYTF
TGTGCCAGCAGCTTACCGGAAAGGGGTGGAGGCTACACCTTC
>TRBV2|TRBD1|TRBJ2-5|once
CASSFDREIQETQYF
TGTGCCAGCAGTTTCGACAGGGAAATCCAAGAGACCCAGTACTTC
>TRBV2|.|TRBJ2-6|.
CASKPGLSGANVLTF
TGTGCCAGCAAACCAGGGTTAAGTGGGGCCAACGTCCTGACTTTC
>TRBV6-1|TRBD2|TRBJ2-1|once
CASSEMGLNNEQFF
TGTGCCAGCAGTGAAATGGGACTAAACAATGAGCAGTTCTTC
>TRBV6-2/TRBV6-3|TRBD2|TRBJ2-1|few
CASSYSSLGTSGYNEQFF
TGTGCCAGCAGTTACTCGAGTCTAGGGACTAGCGGCTACAATGAGCAGTTCTTC
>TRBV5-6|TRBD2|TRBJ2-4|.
CASKSGTSKNIQYF
TGTGCCAGCAAGAGCGGGACCTCCAAAAACATTCAGTACTTC
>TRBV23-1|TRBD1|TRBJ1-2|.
CASSQSPIDRAGGYTF
TGCGCCAGCAGTCAATCCCCTATCGACAGGGCTGGAGGCTACACCTTC
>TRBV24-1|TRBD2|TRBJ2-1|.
CATSDGSSGRAGNEQFF
TGTGCCACCAGTGATGGTAGTAGCGGGAGGGCCGGGAATGAGCAGTTCTTC
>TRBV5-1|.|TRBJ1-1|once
CASARQNPNTEAFF
TGCGCCAGCGCCCGACAAAACCCGAACACTGAAGCTTTCTTT